This T cell receptor (beta chain) derives from a study of spatial heterogeneity in lung cancer. The CDR3 sequence is 14 residues long. V lost 3 bases and J 4 bases, leaving 14 bases between the germline ends. The V gene's germline CDR1 is DFQATT and CDR2 SNEGSKA (reference sequence). TCRdb reprocessed the 5' RACE reads with MiXCR, giving one entry per CDR3 protein. The table has 95,000 to 120,000 distinct CDR3 sequences, 10% to 14% seen once; the top ten hold roughly a quarter. Time point defined: blood at routine non-recurrence follow-up after resection. Sequencing covered unsorted whole RNA taken from tumor, nontumor lung or frozen PBMC.

This sample comprised PBMCs, obtained at follow-up. The chain is built from TRBV20-1 and TRBJ2-3; possible D gene TRBD1, 6 bases. The sequence was collected from a female donor with early-stage non-small cell lung cancer. CDR3 sequence reads: CSASNARGPDTQYF. CDR3 DNA: TGCAGTGCTAGCAATGCCAGGGGACCAGATACGCAGTATTTT.